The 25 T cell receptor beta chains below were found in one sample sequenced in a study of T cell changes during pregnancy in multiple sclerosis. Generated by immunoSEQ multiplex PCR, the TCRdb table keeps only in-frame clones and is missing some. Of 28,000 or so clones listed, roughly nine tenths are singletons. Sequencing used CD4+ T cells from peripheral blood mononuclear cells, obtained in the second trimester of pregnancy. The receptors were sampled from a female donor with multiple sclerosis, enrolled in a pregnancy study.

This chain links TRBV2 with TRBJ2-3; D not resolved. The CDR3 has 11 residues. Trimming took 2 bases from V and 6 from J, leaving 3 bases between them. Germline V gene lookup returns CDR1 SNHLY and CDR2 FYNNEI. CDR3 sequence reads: CASSEPDTQYF. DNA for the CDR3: TGTGCCAGCAGTGAACCGGATACGCAGTATTTT.

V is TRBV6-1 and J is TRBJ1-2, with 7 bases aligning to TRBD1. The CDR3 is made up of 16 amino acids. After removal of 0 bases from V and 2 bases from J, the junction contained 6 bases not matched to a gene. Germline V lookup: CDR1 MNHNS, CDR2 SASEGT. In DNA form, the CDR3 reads TGTGCCAGCAGTGAAGCCCGGACAGGCGTCAACTATGGCTACACCTTC. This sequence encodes CASSEARTGVNYGYTF.

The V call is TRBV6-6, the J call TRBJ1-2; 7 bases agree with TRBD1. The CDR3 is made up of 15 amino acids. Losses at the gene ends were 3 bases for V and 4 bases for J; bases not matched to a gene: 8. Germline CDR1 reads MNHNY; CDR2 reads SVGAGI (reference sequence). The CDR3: CASSYGRGDPYGYTF. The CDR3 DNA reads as TGTGCCAGCAGTTATGGCAGGGGGGATCCCTATGGCTACACCTTC.

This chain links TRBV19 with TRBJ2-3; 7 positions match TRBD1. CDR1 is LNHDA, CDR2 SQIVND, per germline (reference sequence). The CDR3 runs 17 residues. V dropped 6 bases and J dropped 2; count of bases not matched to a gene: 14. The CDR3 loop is CASSPAPEGGSTDTQYF. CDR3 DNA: TGTGCCAGTAGCCCCGCCCCGGAAGGGGGCTCCACAGATACGCAGTATTTT.

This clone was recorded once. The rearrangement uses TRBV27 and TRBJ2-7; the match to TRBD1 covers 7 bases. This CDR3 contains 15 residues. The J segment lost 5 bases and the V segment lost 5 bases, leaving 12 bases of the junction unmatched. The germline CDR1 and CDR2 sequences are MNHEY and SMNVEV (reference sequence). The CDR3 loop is CASSRAGTETNEQYF. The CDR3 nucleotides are TGTGCCAGCAGTCGAGCCGGGACAGAAACTAACGAGCAGTACTTC.

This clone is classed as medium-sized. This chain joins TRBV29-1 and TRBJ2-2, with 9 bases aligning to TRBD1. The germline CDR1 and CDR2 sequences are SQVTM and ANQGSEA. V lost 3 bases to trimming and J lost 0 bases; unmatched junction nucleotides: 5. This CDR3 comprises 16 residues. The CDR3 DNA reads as TGCAGCGTTGACCCCGGGACAGGGACGAACACCGGGGAGCTGTTTTTT. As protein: CSVDPGTGTNTGELFF.

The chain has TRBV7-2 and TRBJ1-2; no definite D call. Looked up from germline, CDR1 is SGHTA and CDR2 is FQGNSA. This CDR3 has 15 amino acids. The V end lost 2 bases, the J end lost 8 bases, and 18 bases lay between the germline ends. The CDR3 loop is CASSLNRQAGVGYTF. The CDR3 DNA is TGTGCCAGCAGCTTAAATCGGCAGGCTGGCGTGGGCTACACCTTC.

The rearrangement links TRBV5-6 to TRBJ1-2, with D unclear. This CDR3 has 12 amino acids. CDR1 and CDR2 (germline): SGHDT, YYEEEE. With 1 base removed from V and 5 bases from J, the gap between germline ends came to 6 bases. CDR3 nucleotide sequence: TGTGCCAGCAGCTTGACTGGTTATGGCTACACCTTC. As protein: CASSLTGYGYTF. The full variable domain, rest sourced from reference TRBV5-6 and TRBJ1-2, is DAGVTQSPTHLIKTRGQQVTLRCSPKSGHDTVSWYQQALGQGPQFIFQYYEEEERQRGNFPDRFSGHQFPNYSSELNVNALLLGDSALYLCASSLTGYGYTFGSGTRLTVV.

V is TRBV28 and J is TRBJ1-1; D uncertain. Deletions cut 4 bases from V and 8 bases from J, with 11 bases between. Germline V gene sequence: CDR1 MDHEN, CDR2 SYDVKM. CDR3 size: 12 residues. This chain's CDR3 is CASSSQSHEAFF. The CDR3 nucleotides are TGTGCCAGCAGTTCACAGTCTCACGAAGCTTTCTTT.

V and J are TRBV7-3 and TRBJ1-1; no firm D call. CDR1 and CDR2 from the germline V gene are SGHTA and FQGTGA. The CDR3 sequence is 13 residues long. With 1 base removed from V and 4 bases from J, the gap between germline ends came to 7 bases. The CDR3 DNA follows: TGTGCCAGCAGCTTAAGGCCTGGCACTGAAGCTTTCTTT. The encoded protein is CASSLRPGTEAFF.

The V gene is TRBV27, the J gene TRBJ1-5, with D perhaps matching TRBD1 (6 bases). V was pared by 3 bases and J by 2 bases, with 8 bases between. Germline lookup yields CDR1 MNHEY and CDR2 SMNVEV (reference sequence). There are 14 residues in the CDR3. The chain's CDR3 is CASSFRGGNQPQHF. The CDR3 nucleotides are TGTGCCAGCAGTTTCAGGGGAGGCAATCAGCCCCAGCATTTT.

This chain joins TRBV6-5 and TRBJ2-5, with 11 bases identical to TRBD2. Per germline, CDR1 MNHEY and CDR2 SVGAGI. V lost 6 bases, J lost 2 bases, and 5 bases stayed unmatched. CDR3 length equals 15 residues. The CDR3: CASRAGLAVQETQYF. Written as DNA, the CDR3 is TGTGCCAGCAGGGCGGGACTAGCGGTACAAGAGACCCAGTACTTC.

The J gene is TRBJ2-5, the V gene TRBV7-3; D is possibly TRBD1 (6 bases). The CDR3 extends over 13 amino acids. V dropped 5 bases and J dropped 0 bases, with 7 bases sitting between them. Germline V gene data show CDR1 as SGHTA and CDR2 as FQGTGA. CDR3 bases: TGTGCCAGCAGCCAGGGGAACCAAGAGACCCAGTACTTC. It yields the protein CASSQGNQETQYF.

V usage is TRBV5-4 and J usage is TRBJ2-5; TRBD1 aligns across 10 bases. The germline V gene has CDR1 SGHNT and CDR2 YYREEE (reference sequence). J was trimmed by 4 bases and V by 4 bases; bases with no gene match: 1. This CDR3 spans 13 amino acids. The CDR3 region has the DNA TGTGCCAGCAGCCGGACAGGGGGAGAGACCCAGTACTTC. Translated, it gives CASSRTGGETQYF.

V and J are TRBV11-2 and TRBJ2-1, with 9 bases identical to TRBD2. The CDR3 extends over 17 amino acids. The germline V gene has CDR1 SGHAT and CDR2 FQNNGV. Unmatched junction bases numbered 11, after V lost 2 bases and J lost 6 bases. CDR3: CASSLRRTSAHINEQFF. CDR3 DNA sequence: TGTGCCAGCAGCTTAAGAAGGACTAGCGCGCATATCAATGAGCAGTTCTTC.

The CDR3 reads CASSPRAGRPYGYTF. The CDR3 region has the DNA TGTGCCAGCAGTCCCCGGGCAGGGAGGCCCTATGGCTACACCTTC. This rearrangement joins TRBV27 to TRBJ1-2, with D possibly being TRBD1 (5 bases). The CDR3 is 15 residues long. V lost 5 bases and J lost 4, with 17 bases in between. Germline-derived CDR1 and CDR2 are MNHEY and SMNVEV (reference sequence).

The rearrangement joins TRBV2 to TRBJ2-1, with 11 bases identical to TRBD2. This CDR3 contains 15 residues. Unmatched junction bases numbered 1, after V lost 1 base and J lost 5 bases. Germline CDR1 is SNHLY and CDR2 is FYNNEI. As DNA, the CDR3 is TGTGCCAGCAGTGAAGGACTAGCGGGGAACAATGAGCAGTTCTTC. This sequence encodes CASSEGLAGNNEQFF.

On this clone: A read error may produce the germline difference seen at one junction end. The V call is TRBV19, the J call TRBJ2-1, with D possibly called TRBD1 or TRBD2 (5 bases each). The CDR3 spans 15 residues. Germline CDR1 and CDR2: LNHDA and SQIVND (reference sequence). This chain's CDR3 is CASSLEGLSYNEQFF. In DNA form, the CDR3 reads TGTGCCAGTAGTCTAGAGGGGCTCTCCTACAATGAGCAGTTCTTC.

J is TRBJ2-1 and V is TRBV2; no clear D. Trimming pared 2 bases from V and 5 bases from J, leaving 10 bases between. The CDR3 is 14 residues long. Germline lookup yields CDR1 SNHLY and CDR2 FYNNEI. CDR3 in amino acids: CASSEQAANNEQFF. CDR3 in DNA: TGTGCCAGCAGTGAACAGGCAGCCAACAATGAGCAGTTCTTC.

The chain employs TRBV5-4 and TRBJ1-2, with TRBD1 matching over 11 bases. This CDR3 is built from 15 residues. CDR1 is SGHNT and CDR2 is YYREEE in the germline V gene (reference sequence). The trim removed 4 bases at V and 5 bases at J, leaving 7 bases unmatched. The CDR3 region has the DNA TGTGCCAGCAGCGACGGACAGGGGGCTCGGTATGGCTACACCTTC. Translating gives CASSDGQGARYGYTF.

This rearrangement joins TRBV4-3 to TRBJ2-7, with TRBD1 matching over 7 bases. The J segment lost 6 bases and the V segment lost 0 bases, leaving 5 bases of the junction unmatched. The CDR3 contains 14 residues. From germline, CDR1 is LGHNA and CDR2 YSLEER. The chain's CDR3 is CASSQEEAGGEQYF. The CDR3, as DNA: TGCGCCAGCAGCCAAGAAGAAGCAGGGGGCGAGCAGTACTTC.

The CDR3 region is CASSLVVSQLNSGANVLTF. Written as DNA, the CDR3 is TGCGCCAGCAGCTTGGTAGTCTCACAGCTCAACTCTGGGGCCAACGTCCTGACTTTC. The V gene is TRBV5-1, the J gene TRBJ2-6; D gene ambiguous. CDR1 is SGHRS and CDR2 is YFSETQ in the germline V gene. Trimming removed 0 bases from V and 0 bases from J, with 16 bases in between. The CDR3 contains 19 residues.

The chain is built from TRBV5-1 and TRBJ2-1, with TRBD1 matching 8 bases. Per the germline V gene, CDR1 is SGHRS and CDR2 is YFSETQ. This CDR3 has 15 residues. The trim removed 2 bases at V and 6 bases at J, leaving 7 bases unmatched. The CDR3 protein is CASSFFQGAFNEQFF. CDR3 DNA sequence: TGCGCCAGCAGCTTCTTCCAGGGGGCGTTCAATGAGCAGTTCTTC.

The CDR3 spells CASSIGSRGPQHF. CDR3 nucleotide sequence: TGTGCCAGTAGTATTGGCAGCCGCGGGCCCCAGCATTTT. J is TRBJ1-5 and V is TRBV19; no reliable D call. CDR3 length equals 13 residues. Germline values: CDR1 LNHDA, CDR2 SQIVND (reference sequence). Trimming took off 3 bases at V and 9 bases at J, with 12 bases between the two ends.

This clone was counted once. The CDR3 is CASSTRTGNTGELFF. For the CDR3, the DNA is TGTGCCAGCAGCACAAGGACAGGGAACACCGGGGAGCTGTTTTTT. This chain links TRBV5-5 with TRBJ2-2, with TRBD1 matching over 7 bases. The J segment lost 1 base and the V segment lost 4 bases, leaving 4 bases of the junction unmatched. CDR1 and CDR2 from the germline V gene are SGHKS and YYEKEE (reference sequence). This CDR3 comprises 15 residues.